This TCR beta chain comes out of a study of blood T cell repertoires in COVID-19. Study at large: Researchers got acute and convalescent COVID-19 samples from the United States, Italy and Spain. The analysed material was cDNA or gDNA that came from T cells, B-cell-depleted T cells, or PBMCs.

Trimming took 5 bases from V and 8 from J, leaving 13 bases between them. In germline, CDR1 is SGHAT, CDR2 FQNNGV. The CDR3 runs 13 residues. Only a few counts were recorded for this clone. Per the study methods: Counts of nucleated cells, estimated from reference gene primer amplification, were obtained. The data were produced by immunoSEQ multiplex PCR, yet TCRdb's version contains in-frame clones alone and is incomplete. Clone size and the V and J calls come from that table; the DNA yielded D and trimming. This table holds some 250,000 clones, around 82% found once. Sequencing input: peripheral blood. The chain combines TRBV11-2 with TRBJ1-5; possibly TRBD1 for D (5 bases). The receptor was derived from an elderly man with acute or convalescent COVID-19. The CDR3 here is CASSPGTVEPQHF. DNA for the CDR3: TGTGCCAGCAGCCCCGGGACTGTTGAGCCCCAGCATTTT.